This T cell receptor beta chain emerged from a study of CD4 T cell repertoires in COVID-19 (dated by TCRdb to about 2021). With respect to the entire study: For cross-reactivity analysis, CFSE-low cells were expanded with IL-2 for nine to ten days and were then relabeled and restimulated with spike proteins from other coronaviruses. Naturally processed CD4+ T cell responses to SARS-CoV-2 spike and nucleoprotein were characterized in COVID-19-recovered individuals, and clonal composition was assessed by TCR Vbeta sequencing. In a few recovered individuals, the researchers analyzed the TCR Vbeta repertoire of SARS-CoV-2-reactive T cells at the subset level. Results the study describes overall, beyond this receptor: Several of the most expanded SARS-CoV-2-reactive clonotypes were found to be shared between two or all three memory subsets, suggesting intraclonal diversification. Between roughly 6 and 27% of SARS-CoV-2 clonotypes were also detected in secondary cultures stimulated with SARS-CoV and/or HKU1 spike, a finding consistent with cross-reactivity.

Memory T cell samples that were not cultured went straight to sequencing right after ex vivo isolation. CD4+ total memory, central memory, effector memory and circulating T follicular helper cells were isolated from peripheral blood mononuclear cells. Receptor amplification or capture employed the immunoSEQ multiplex PCR assay. Processing in the source paper ran as follows. Repertoire overlap between subsets was quantified using the Chao-Jaccard similarity index and counts of shared clonotypes. Imported from immuneACCESS, the table was reduced by TCRdb to in-frame sequences with V and J called. These copies leave out some clones; in studies compared against another copy, an unresolved V gene accounts for under half, and the cause of the remainder is not known. The D gene and trimming were derived from the DNA, and the V and J assignments and clone size from that table. A total of around 25,000 clones appear in this sample, about 93% of them only once. The ten most abundant clones make up about 0.66% of the sample.

Per the germline V gene, MGHRA is the CDR1 and YSYEKL is the CDR2. Including the terminal cysteine and phenylalanine, the CDR3 comprises 16 residues. The entry retains the CDR3 DNA only, 48 bases that are in frame from base 1. The germline V end is reduced by 4 bases and the J end by 4 bases; junction bases left unmatched: 9. A remark on this clone: Its antigen is still unknown. No base quality information exists; no much larger clone differs at one position.

The receptor was derived from a human donor who had COVID-19. The sequence joins TRBV4-1 to TRBJ2-3; the junction holds 9 bases that match TRBD2. This specimen consisted of circulating follicular helper CD4+ T cells (cTfh) from blood, obtained before the COVID-19 pandemic. Explained via the paper, the cell subset or site label denotes: circulating T follicular helper cells. The CDR3 has the sequence CASSPSGGGAADTQYF. The DNA sequence is as follows: TGCGCCAGCAGCCCTTCCGGCGGGGGGGCAGCAGATACGCAGTATTTT.